This T cell receptor beta chain derives from a study of blood T cell repertoires in COVID-19. Across the whole study: The study drew acute and convalescent COVID-19 samples from the United States, Italy and Spain. PBMCs, B-cell-depleted T cells, or T cells were the source of the cDNA or gDNA that made up the material.

As processed by the authors: Quantification of nucleated cells was approximated via reference gene primer amplification. Sequenced by immunoSEQ multiplex PCR; TCRdb stores in-frame clones only, minus some. The DNA was the basis for D and trimming; V, J and clone size are from that table. The sample includes approximately 210,000 clones, around 80% seen only once; the top ten take roughly 12%. CDR3 size: 16 residues. V was pared by 1 base and J by 1 base, with 12 bases between. CDR1 and CDR2 (germline): MGHRA, YSYEKL. The V and J genes are TRBV4-1 and TRBJ2-3; D gene unclear. The sequence was collected from a woman aged 40-49 years with acute or convalescent COVID-19. Sequencing used peripheral blood. In DNA form, the CDR3 reads TGCGCCAGCAGCCAAGGGCCGGGTGAAGGCACAGATACGCAGTATTTT. This codes for CASSQGPGEGTDTQYF.